Listed below are T cell receptor beta chains from one sample, sequenced in a study of CXCR3-negative and CXCR3-positive naive CD8 T cells. With the 5' RACE reads reprocessed, TCRdb shows one record per CDR3 protein and no DNA. The repertoire table contains approximately 66,000 distinct CDR3 sequences. Sequencing input: naive CXCR3- CD8+ T cells from blood. These receptors were taken from a human donor in good health. Some clones in this sample may be carry-over from other donors' samples. Both conserved end residues are part of each CDR3.

V	length	J	CDR3
TRBV28	14	TRBJ2-7	CASSSRRRTYEQYF
TRBV28	13	TRBJ2-2	CASSPGEGGELFF
TRBV28	14	TRBJ1-4	CASSSLGSGEKLFF
TRBV12-3/TRBV12-4	12	TRBJ2-7	CASSPTQYEQYF
TRBV15	13	TRBJ2-7	CATSRQWGGLEYF
TRBV9	14	TRBJ2-2	CASSSVGPSGELFF
TRBV11-2	17	TRBJ2-7	CASSYLLEGEPLGEQYF
TRBV20-1	12	TRBJ1-1	CSAKRADTEAFF
TRBV6-2/TRBV6-3	15	TRBJ2-1	CASSPPWGTYNEQFF
TRBV7-9	15	TRBJ2-2	CASSPSGANTGELFF
TRBV3-1	16	TRBJ2-4	CASSQVTSDAKNIQYF
TRBV7-2	17	TRBJ2-7	CASSPAGGVPSSYEQYF
TRBV5-1	16	TRBJ2-1	CASSPPYGQSYNEQFF
TRBV2	12	TRBJ2-1	CASSEGYNEQFF
TRBV29-1	14	TRBJ1-2	CSAPMEGAHYGYTF
TRBV24-1	17	TRBJ2-3	CATSEPSSVLSTDTQYF
TRBV29-1	16	TRBJ2-3	CSVEWLTGSWTDTQYF
TRBV12-3/TRBV12-4	17	TRBJ2-3	CASSLSRGGLGTDTQYF
TRBV10-2	19	TRBJ2-1	CASSDARLAGGSDYNEQFF
TRBV15	18	TRBJ2-2	CATSRDGSRYDFTGELFF
TRBV6-5	16	TRBJ2-2	CASSYGWFQNTGELFF
TRBV6-2/TRBV6-3	16	TRBJ1-1	CASSYPQTPGDTEAFF
TRBV6-2/TRBV6-3	14	TRBJ1-5	CASKLGDTVGPQHF
TRBV5-1	15	TRBJ2-7	CASSLSAAWTYEQYF
TRBV11-2	13	TRBJ2-7	CASSLTQYYEQYF
TRBV7-9	13	TRBJ2-7	CASSPVWGFEQYF
TRBV9	13	TRBJ2-1	CASSVGAYNEQFF
TRBV6-5	15	TRBJ1-6	CASSLGQTYNSPLHF
TRBV12-3/TRBV12-4	12	TRBJ1-2	CASRATGDGYTF
TRBV29-1	12	TRBJ2-7	CSATGDVGEQYF
TRBV7-3	14	TRBJ2-2	CASSWDLGGGELFF
TRBV29-1	13	TRBJ2-1	CSVDPAVTNEQFF
TRBV7-9	17	TRBJ2-1	CASSTTDNADSYNEQFF
TRBV7-8	17	TRBJ2-3	CASVILGAGEITDTQYF